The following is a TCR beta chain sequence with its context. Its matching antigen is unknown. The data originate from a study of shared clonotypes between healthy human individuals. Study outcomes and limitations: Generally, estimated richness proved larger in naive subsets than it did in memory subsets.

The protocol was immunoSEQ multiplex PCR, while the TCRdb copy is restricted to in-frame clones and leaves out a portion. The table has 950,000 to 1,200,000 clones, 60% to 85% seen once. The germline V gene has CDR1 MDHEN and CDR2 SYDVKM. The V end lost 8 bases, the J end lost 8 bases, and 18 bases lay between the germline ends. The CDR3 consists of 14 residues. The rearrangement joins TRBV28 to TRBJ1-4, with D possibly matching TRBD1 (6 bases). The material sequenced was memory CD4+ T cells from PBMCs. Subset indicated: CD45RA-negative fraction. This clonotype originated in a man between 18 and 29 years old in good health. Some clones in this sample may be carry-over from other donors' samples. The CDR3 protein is CASGSGAIGEKLFF. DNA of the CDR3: TGTGCCAGCGGGTCGGGGGCTATAGGGGAAAAACTGTTTTTT.